The 8 T cell receptor beta chains given below trace back to one sample, sequenced in a study of a mutant IDH1 vaccine in newly diagnosed glioma listed by TCRdb under 2021. In the paper's terms, the time point label means: week 5, during vaccination. Every vaccine dose consisted of 300 ug of a 20-mer mutant IDH1 peptide in Montanide, administered subcutaneously together with topical imiquimod. No antigens are known for them. The method was the immunoSEQ multiplex PCR assay. TCRdb re-hosts the immuneACCESS table, in-frame sequences only. Its copies lack some clones; in the studies checked, an unresolved V gene accounts for under half of them, and the cause for the rest is not known. The sample table contains fewer than 40,000 clones; only one count was recorded for roughly 74% of them. The ten largest clones take up around 5.5% of the sample. The source was PBMCs, collected from a glioma patient whose treatment included an IDH1 peptide vaccine. The receptors were gathered from a man between 40 and 49 years old with glioma.

This clone occurred a few times. The genes are TRBV27 and TRBJ2-1; D possibly corresponds to TRBD1 (6 bases). With 4 bases removed from V and 9 bases from J, the gap between germline ends came to 13 bases. This CDR3 comprises 13 residues. Germline assignment: CDR1 MNHEY and CDR2 SMNVEV (reference sequence). CDR3 sequence (DNA): TGTGCCAGCAGTTCCCAGGGGCGCGGTGAGCAGTTCTTC. Translating gives CASSSQGRGEQFF.

This clone has a handful of counts. V usage is TRBV30 and J usage is TRBJ1-5, with 8 bases matching TRBD1. V shed 0 bases and J 3 bases; nucleotides not matched to a gene: 4. Per the germline V gene, CDR1 is GTSNPN and CDR2 is SVGIG (reference sequence). CDR3 size: 15 residues. The CDR3 nucleotides read TGTGCCTGGAGTGTAGACAGGGGTCCCAATCAGCCCCAGCATTTT. Translated: CAWSVDRGPNQPQHF.

Concerning this clone: One end of the junction fails to match germline, which may point to a read error. The chain carries TRBV5-1 and TRBJ2-3, with D tentatively TRBD1 (5 bases). Germline V gene data show CDR1 as SGHRS and CDR2 as YFSETQ. CDR3 length: 13 residues. The chain's CDR3 is CASSLNPTETQYF. The CDR3 DNA sequence: TGCGCCAGCAGCTTAAACCCGACAGAAACGCAGTATTTT. Using reference TRBV5-1 and TRBJ2-3 for the parts outside the CDR3, the full variable domain is KAGVTQTPRYLIKTRGQQVTLSCSPISGHRSVSWYQQTPGQGLQFLFEYFSETQRNKGNFPGRFSGRQFSNSRSEMNVSTLELGDSALYLCASSLNPTETQYFGPGTRLTVL.

The genes are TRBV5-1 and TRBJ2-1; D gene ambiguous. CDR3 size: 16 residues. V shed 0 bases and J shed 0 bases, with 10 bases lying between them. CDR1 is SGHRS and CDR2 is YFSETQ in the germline V gene. CDR3 residues: CASSLGDQSSYNEQFF. CDR3 in DNA: TGCGCCAGCAGCTTGGGAGACCAAAGCTCCTACAATGAGCAGTTCTTC.

The J gene is TRBJ2-5, the V gene TRBV29-1, with D possibly matching TRBD2 (6 bases). V was cut by 5 bases and J by 5 bases, with 15 bases left in between. Germline-derived CDR1 and CDR2 are SQVTM and ANQGSEA. This CDR3 is 13 amino acids long. The CDR3 here is CSVLEGLGETQYF. CDR3 nucleotide sequence: TGCAGCGTTTTGGAGGGGTTAGGGGAGACCCAGTACTTC. The full variable domain, with the rest looked up from reference TRBV29-1 and TRBJ2-5, is SAVISQKPSRDICQRGTSLTIQCQVDSQVTMMFWYRQQPGQSLTLIATANQGSEATYESGFVIDKFPISRPNLTFSTLTVSNMSPEDSSIYLCSVLEGLGETQYFGPGTRLLVL.

V gene TRBV30 combines with J gene TRBJ1-1, with D perhaps TRBD1 (5 bases). V was pared by 3 bases and J by 1 base, with 12 bases between. This CDR3 comprises 14 residues. CDR1 GTSNPN and CDR2 SVGIG come from the germline V gene (reference sequence). The CDR3: CAWRGNTGNTEAFF. In DNA form, the CDR3 reads TGTGCCTGGAGAGGAAATACAGGGAACACTGAAGCTTTCTTT.

This sequence joins TRBV10-3 and TRBJ1-2, with a possible D match to TRBD1 (5 bases). Trimming removed 2 bases at V and 8 bases at J, with 9 bases between. The germline CDR1 and CDR2 sequences are ENHRY and SYGVKD. CDR3 size: 12 residues. DNA of the CDR3: TGTGCCATCAGTGAGGGGGGGGAGGGCTACACCTTC. It specifies CAISEGGEGYTF.

This clone occurred once. The V gene is TRBV9, the J gene TRBJ2-4; perhaps TRBD2 as D (7 bases). CDR1 is SGDLS and CDR2 is YYNGEE in the germline V gene. Trimming removed 3 bases at V and 4 bases at J, with 23 bases between. The CDR3 consists of 18 residues. The CDR3 reads CASSEGGDKGGRKNIQYF. The CDR3 DNA reads TGTGCCAGCAGCGAGGGAGGGGACAAGGGTGGAAGGAAAAACATTCAGTACTTC.